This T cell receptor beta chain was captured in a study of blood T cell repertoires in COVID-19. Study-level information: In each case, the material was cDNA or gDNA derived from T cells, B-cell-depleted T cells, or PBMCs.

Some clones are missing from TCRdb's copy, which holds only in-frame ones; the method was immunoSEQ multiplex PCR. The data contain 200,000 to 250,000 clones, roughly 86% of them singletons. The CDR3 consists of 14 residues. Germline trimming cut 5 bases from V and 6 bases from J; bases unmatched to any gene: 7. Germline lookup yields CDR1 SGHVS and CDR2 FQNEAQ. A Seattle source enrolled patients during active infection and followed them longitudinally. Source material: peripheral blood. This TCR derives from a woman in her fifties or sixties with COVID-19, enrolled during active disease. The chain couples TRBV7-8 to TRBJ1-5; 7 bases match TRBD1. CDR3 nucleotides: TGTGCCAGCAGCCCTAACAGGGGCGGTCAGCCCCAGCATTTT. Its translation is CASSPNRGGQPQHF.